This TCR beta chain comes out of a study of CD8 T cells in Susac syndrome. Germline values: CDR1 DFQATT, CDR2 SNEGSKA (reference sequence). V was cut by 3 bases and J by 4 bases, with 13 bases left in between. The length of the CDR3 is 14 residues. It was with random hexamers that roughly 0.45 to 1 ug RNA was reverse transcribed. The authors amplified TCR beta CDR3 across 54 Vbeta and 13 Jbeta using immunoSEQ multiplex PCR. In TCRdb, the immunoSEQ multiplex PCR reads were re-called with MiXCR into one record per CDR3 protein. The sample lists 250,000 to 300,000 distinct CDR3 sequences, approximately 81% occurring once. CD8+ and CD4+ T cells from blood underwent TCR beta sequencing, which was carried out in a high-throughput format.

The gene calls are TRBV20-1 and TRBJ2-1; weak D call: TRBD2 (7 bases). The receptor was isolated from a human donor with multiple sclerosis. Sequenced sample: CD8+ T cells from PBMCs. CDR3 nucleotide sequence: TGCAGTGCTAGGGGGGGGGACAAATACAATGAGCAGTTCTTC. Translating gives CSARGGDKYNEQFF.